This record concerns one T cell receptor (beta chain) sequence. This entry is derived from a study of T cells in Graves' hyperthyroidism and ophthalmopathy. Amplification of TCR beta CDR3 regions used RNA as the template. The HTBI set primed first-round TCR CDR3 RT-PCR. TCRdb ran MiXCR on the multiplex PCR reads and lists one entry per CDR3 protein. The data hold fewer than 900,000 distinct CDR3 sequences, with about 15% observed a single time. The CDR3 is 18 residues long. J lost 0 bases, V lost 4 bases, and 11 bases had no gene match. The germline gives CDR1 SGHAT, CDR2 FQNNGV. V and J are TRBV11-2 and TRBJ2-1; 8 bases match TRBD2. The TCR sequence derives from a man aged 18 to 30 with Graves' hyperthyroidism. The sequenced material came from blood. CDR3 in amino acids: CASSSPRGGRSSYNEQFF. DNA for the CDR3: TGTGCCAGCAGCTCCCCCCGGGGCGGGAGGAGCTCCTACAATGAGCAGTTCTTC. The variable domain in full, with the rest retrieved from reference TRBV11-2 and TRBJ2-1, is EAGVAQSPRYKIIEKRQSVAFWCNPISGHATLYWYQQILGQGPKLLIQFQNNGVVDDSQLPKDRFSAERLKGVDSTLKIQPAKLEDSAVYLCASSSPRGGRSSYNEQFFGPGTRLTVL.